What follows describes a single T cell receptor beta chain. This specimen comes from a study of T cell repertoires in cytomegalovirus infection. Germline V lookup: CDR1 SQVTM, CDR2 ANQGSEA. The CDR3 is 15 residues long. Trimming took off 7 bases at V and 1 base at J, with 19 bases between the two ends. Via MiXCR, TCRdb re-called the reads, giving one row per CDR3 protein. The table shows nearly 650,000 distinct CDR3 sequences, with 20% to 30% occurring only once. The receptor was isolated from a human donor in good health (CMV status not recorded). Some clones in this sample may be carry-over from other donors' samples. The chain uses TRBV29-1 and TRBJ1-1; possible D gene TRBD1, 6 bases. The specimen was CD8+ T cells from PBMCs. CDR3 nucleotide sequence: TGCAGCGCCCTTCACAGGGAAGTGGGGAACACTGAAGCTTTCTTT. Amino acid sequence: CSALHREVGNTEAFF.